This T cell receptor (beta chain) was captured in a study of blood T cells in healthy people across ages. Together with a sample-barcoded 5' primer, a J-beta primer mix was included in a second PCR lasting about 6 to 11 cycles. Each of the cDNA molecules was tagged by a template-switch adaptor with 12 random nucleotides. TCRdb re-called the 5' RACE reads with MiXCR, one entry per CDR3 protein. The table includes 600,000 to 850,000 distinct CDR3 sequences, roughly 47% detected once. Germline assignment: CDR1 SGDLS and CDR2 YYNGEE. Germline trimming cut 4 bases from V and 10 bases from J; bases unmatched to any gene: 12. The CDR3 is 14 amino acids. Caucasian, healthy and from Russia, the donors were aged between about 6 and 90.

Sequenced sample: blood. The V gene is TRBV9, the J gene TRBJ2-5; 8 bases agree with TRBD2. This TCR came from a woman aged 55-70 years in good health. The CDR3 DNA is TGTGCCAGCAGCCCAGTTAGCGGGGAGGGCGACCAGTACTTC. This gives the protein CASSPVSGEGDQYF.